The entry below describes one TCR beta chain. What this receptor recognizes is not known. No clone much larger than this one lies a single base away; base qualities are absent. In total, approximately 700 healthy bone marrow donors made up the cohort. Cohort members were all nominally healthy when sampled, although unrecorded immune exposures were likely present. The donor tested CMV seropositive, placing the donor among the 289 seropositive members of the cohort. A peripheral blood sample was provided by each donor, and peripheral blood mononuclear cells were used for TCR beta sequencing. Genomic DNA was extracted from the blood cell samples with the Qiagen DNeasy Blood Extraction Kit. Its CDR3 holds 16 amino acids, cysteine through phenylalanine. The only DNA kept is the CDR3, 48 bases in frame from the first base. CDR1 is given as MGHRA and CDR2 as YSYEKL, both from the germline V gene. V drops 4 bases and J drops 2 bases, leaving 16 bases in between.

The data originate from a study of cytomegalovirus exposure and HLA in healthy donors (dated 2017 in TCRdb). About the study as a whole: According to an earlier analysis of 587 of the donors, about 179 million T cells yielded some 110 million unique TCR beta sequences and about 300 Gb of sequence data. Across about 370 genotyped donors of the cohort, an average of approximately 240,000 unique TCR beta nucleotide sequences per donor were sequenced, and approximately 17% of those sequences were non-productive. Typing coverage differed by locus: A, B, C, DRB1 and DQB1 were typed in roughly 620-630 donors, DQA1 in approximately 520, DPA1 in some 600, and DPB1 in about 450. The study was designed to test whether signatures of past pathogen exposure could be identified by cataloging public T cell receptors. An earlier analysis of 587 of the donors used high-throughput TCR beta sequencing to judge whether each TCR beta V gene segment behaved as functional or pseudogenic. Rather than using new phenotypic data, the later analysis identified candidate immune exposures from TCR beta sequences and from how often those sequences occurred across donors. HLA typing included class I and class II loci at four-digit resolution. An early release covering approximately 600 HLA-typed donors comprised approximately 290 gigabases of sequencing data and tens of millions of unique TCR sequences. A later genetic analysis took genome-wide SNP genotypes for about 55% of the 666 donors and used that subset as a discovery cohort. In a later analysis, previously published TCR beta repertoires from 550 to 750 donors were re-analyzed and high-resolution HLA genotyping was added so that TCR occurrence patterns could be studied. Along with the roughly 700-subject first cohort, a separate validation cohort of about 110 different subjects was used. Four or five DR-DQ haplotypes were handled as single units for association and clustering because linkage in the cohort was strong. Every repertoire in the discovery cohort had been generated on one and the same sequencing platform. The study used immunosequencing to profile the T cell repertoires of approximately 640 subjects and linked those repertoires to cytomegalovirus serostatus. High-throughput TCR immunosequencing, statistical association of individual TCRs with disease status, and machine learning were combined to predict cytomegalovirus infection status. Donor age, sex, ethnicity and CMV serostatus were compiled alongside the repertoire data. Of the 300 to 450 genotyped donors, 81% were placed in the genetic ancestry cluster associated with self-reported Caucasian donors. What the work shows at the level of the full study, not this receptor alone: The sequencing pipeline was judged likely to have produced a cluster of highly shared sequence variants as a technical artifact. In a later genetic analysis, fewer N-insertions in productive TCRs were reported among donors in an Asian-associated ancestry cluster than the roughly 700-donor mean. A later analysis reported that several top co-occurrence clusters appeared linked to parvovirus B19, influenza, CMV and Epstein-Barr virus. Some IMGT-functional V segments, including TRBV6-2 and TRBV6-3, could not be told apart with the 87-base-pair reads, so those segments were excluded. In an earlier analysis of about 600 of the donors, most TCR beta V segments appeared in productive rearrangements about 90% or about 30% of the time, broadly matching IMGT annotations. Specific HLA alleles were associated with 15,000 to 20,000 TCR beta sequences at a false discovery rate of 0.05 in a later analysis. The only immune exposure information available for the cohort was CMV serostatus. HLA typing was unavailable for some donors at each locus, so association tests used only the typed subset. Linkage disequilibrium might explain the correlated functional status among segregating V segments, but an unknown experimental factor could not be ruled out. Assigning TCR associations to individual alleles was difficult when HLA alleles, especially DR and DQ, strongly co-occurred. While some public TCRs were present in many individuals, most TCR sequences turned up only very rarely across donors. Most CMV-associated TCR beta chains appeared to be HLA-restricted in a later analysis, and the HLA associations seemed to be driven largely by CMV exposure. Roughly uniform sequencing depth across donors was assumed in presence/absence analyses, although this assumption may not hold. According to the authors, the approach could potentially be generalized to other disease states and immunological phenotypes. A later analysis found that TCR association rates varied across HLA loci, with DRB1 alleles showing the most associated TCRs and HLA-C alleles the fewest. In the study, around 150 TCR beta chains were listed as associated with cytomegalovirus. A further reported finding was that TCR beta sequences accurately predicted the HLA-A and HLA-B alleles for most subjects in the first cohort. Only TCR beta chains were sequenced in this cohort, and the absence of alpha or paired-chain data limited detectable features. Because counts were too low, some 17 rarely observed V segments, including chromosome 9 orphons, were left out of the earlier analysis of approximately 580 of the donors. Three of the identified cytomegalovirus-associated TCR beta chains were confirmed in vitro to be specific for cytomegalovirus antigens. The classifier was reported to diagnose cytomegalovirus status with high specificity and sensitivity in both the original cohort and the validation cohort. An association between a missense DCLRE1C variant and V-gene and J-gene trimming of TCR beta chains was found in a later genetic analysis and replicated in an independent cohort. A later analysis found that HLA-associated TCR beta chains were more clonally expanded and had lower generation probabilities than equally common non-associated chains.

The library relied on the immunoSEQ multiplex PCR assay. For the multiplex PCR, a mixture combining 60 forward primers for TCR Vbeta segments and 13 reverse primers for TCR Jbeta segments was used. The CDR3 region of rearranged TCR beta genes was amplified from genomic DNA with a multiplex PCR assay. Amplified TCR beta libraries were sequenced as 87-base-pair reads on the Illumina HiSeq System. The authors processed their data as follows. A later analysis counted some 80 million unique TCR beta chains across the 640 or so repertoires, and roughly 9.9 million of these chains were shared by at least two donors. A nearest-neighbor algorithm error-corrected the raw reads and collapsed the reads into unique sequences, merging closely related sequences to remove PCR and sequencing errors. To assign V, D and J gene segments, CDR3 sequences were aligned to IMGT reference sequences. For a sequence to be retained, at least a six-nucleotide match to both a V gene segment and a J gene segment was required. A rearrangement was called productive if the CDR3 had no stop codons and remained in frame with V and J, and every other rearrangement was called non-productive. CDR3 was defined according to IMGT convention as the region running from the second conserved V-encoded cysteine to the conserved J-encoded phenylalanine. The earlier analysis of about 570 of the donors excluded any sequence lacking an unambiguous match to a single V gene segment. An earlier analysis of about 600 of the donors called V segments functional above 56.7% productive rearrangements and segregating when the between-donor standard deviation exceeded 5%. To diagnose cytomegalovirus status from the catalog of TCR beta chain sequences, a statistical classification framework was built. A later analysis assigned V and J genes by comparing TCR nucleotide sequences with IMGT/GENE-DB human TR gene sequences. The TCRdist pipeline was used in a later analysis to assign CDR3 sequences and most-parsimonious VDJ recombination scenarios. A later analysis defined each TCR beta chain by its CDR3 amino acid sequence plus V-gene family, and excluded reads lacking a unique V-gene family. As a way to deal with suspected cross-contamination and a sequencing artifact, a later analysis dropped approximately 570 nucleotide sequences that were highly shared and had low generation probability. In a later analysis, a clonal expansion index was calculated for each public chain from normalized within-repertoire ranks of inferred template counts. In a later analysis, generation probabilities were computed with a VDJ recombination model fitted to out-of-frame rearrangements, and the resulting probabilities were checked against IGoR. A later analysis scored TCR-TCR, TCR-HLA and TCR-CMV co-occurrence with hypergeometric tests, applying a repertoire-size bias correction to TCR pairs. In a later analysis, false discovery rates were estimated by permuting HLA or CMV assignments 20 times. A later analysis grouped co-occurring TCRs with DBSCAN, adding TCRdist sequence similarity when clustering within HLA-allele-positive subsets. Repertoires with fewer than 30,000 or more than 120,000 public chains, plus five repertoires with anomalous nucleotide sharing, were excluded from co-occurrence clustering. Entries here come from immuneACCESS through TCRdb and include only in-frame sequences with V and J called. Some clones fail to appear in such tables; in the studies checked, an unresolved V gene covers under half of the shortfall, and the cause of the remainder is unknown. V and J calls and clone size are given by that table; D and trimming were obtained from the DNA. Here the sample has under 130,000 clones; 75% to 90% occur a single time. In total, the top ten clones hold about 6.9% of the sample.

This sequence was found in a man in his thirties or forties in good health and CMV-seropositive. The chain is made from TRBV4-1 and TRBJ2-3; the D gene is perhaps TRBD1, from 6 matching bases. The sequenced sample was PBMCs. The CDR3 protein sequence reads: CASSRRQESNTDTQYF. The sequence in DNA is TGCGCCAGCAGCCGCCGACAGGAAAGTAACACAGATACGCAGTATTTT.